Listed here are 14 T cell receptor beta chains from one sample, sequenced in a study of Ad26.COV2.S vaccination and SARS-CoV-2 variants. This table comes from immunoSEQ multiplex PCR, and its TCRdb copy is limited to in-frame clones, with some not included. The data show about 380,000 clones, about four fifths seen once. Treatment reported: about 20 received Ad26.COV2.S at low or high dose, single or two shots; roughly five received placebo; per-sample allocation not given. Collection of the samples took place on day 63 after the first injection of vaccine or placebo. The sequenced sample was peripheral blood, obtained in a trial of Ad26.COV2.S vaccine versus placebo. The receptors derive from a person between 18 and 60 years old who received the Ad26.COV2.S COVID-19 vaccine or a placebo.

The V call is TRBV20-1, the J call TRBJ1-6; no clear D. Germline CDR1 is DFQATT and CDR2 is SNEGSKA (reference sequence). The CDR3 consists of 15 residues. V lost 3 bases and J 0 bases, leaving 9 bases between the germline ends. The CDR3 is CSASTGSSYNSPLHF. Written as DNA, the CDR3 is TGCAGTGCTAGTACGGGCTCCTCCTATAATTCACCCCTCCACTTT.

The chain combines TRBV12-5 with TRBJ2-7; the match to TRBD2 covers 10 bases. The CDR3 sequence is 17 residues long. V shed 4 bases and J 1 base; nucleotides not matched to a gene: 10. Germline CDR1 reads LGHNT; CDR2 reads FRNRAP. CDR3 amino acids: CASGSGMVAGGSYEQYF. The CDR3 region has the DNA TGTGCTAGTGGTTCCGGGATGGTAGCGGGAGGTTCCTACGAGCAGTACTTC. Full variable domain (outside the CDR3, taken from reference TRBV12-5 and TRBJ2-7): DARVTQTPRHKVTEMGQEVTMRCQPILGHNTVFWYRQTMMQGLELLAYFRNRAPLDDSGMPKDRFSAEMPDATLATLKIQPSEPRDSAVYFCASGSGMVAGGSYEQYFGPGTRLTVT.

This clone was observed a handful of times. This chain uses TRBV3-1 (or the pseudogene TRBV3-2) with TRBJ2-7; 8 nucleotides agree with TRBD1. V lost 4 bases, J lost 3 bases, and 8 bases stayed unmatched. Germline CDR1 LGHDT, CDR2 YNNKEL (reference sequence). This CDR3 spans 15 amino acids. The CDR3 bases are TGTGCCAGCAGCCGAGGCAGGGGGCCAGTCTACGAGCAGTACTTC. This codes for CASSRGRGPVYEQYF.

CDR3 region: CASRYSRDGGYTF. CDR3 bases: TGTGCCAGCAGATATAGTAGGGATGGTGGCTACACCTTC. The chain joins TRBV2 to TRBJ1-2, with D unresolved. Germline assignment: CDR1 SNHLY and CDR2 FYNNEI. CDR3 length equals 13 residues. Between the trimmed V and J ends, which lost 6 bases and 7 bases, there was a span of 15 bases.

The chain uses TRBV11-3 and TRBJ2-3; 7 positions agree with TRBD2. The junction had 17 bases not matched to a gene; V was cut back by 4 bases and J by 4 bases. Germline CDR1 reads SGHNT; CDR2 reads YENEEA. This CDR3 has 18 residues. CDR3 amino acids: CASSSPSRQARGADTQYF. The CDR3 DNA sequence: TGTGCCAGCAGCTCCCCTTCCCGCCAGGCCCGGGGGGCAGATACGCAGTATTTT.

The chain carries TRBV30 and TRBJ1-4; tentatively, D is TRBD1 (6 bases). CDR1 is GTSNPN, CDR2 SVGIG, per germline (reference sequence). This CDR3 is 16 amino acids long. Trimming pared 2 bases from V and 2 bases from J, leaving 15 bases between. CDR3 sequence reads: CAWSPSGGGTNEKLFF. The CDR3 DNA is TGTGCCTGGAGTCCCTCCGGGGGGGGCACTAATGAAAAACTGTTTTTT.

This chain connects TRBV2 to TRBJ1-4; a possible D gene is TRBD1 (5 bases). Germline V gives CDR1 SNHLY, CDR2 FYNNEI. Trimming removed 4 bases from V and 6 bases from J, with 12 bases in between. The CDR3 contains 14 residues. CDR3 coding DNA: TGTGCCAGCAGTGGGGGTCGGGGGGATGAAAAACTGTTTTTT. This encodes CASSGGRGDEKLFF.

This clone was found many times. The CDR3 spells CASKGAGDTQYF. CDR3 bases: TGTGCCAGCAAGGGGGCTGGGGATACGCAGTATTTT. The rearrangement joins TRBV7-3 to TRBJ2-3; the match to TRBD1 covers 7 bases. The V gene's germline CDR1 is SGHTA and CDR2 FQGTGA. This CDR3 contains 12 residues. The trim removed 7 bases at V and 6 bases at J, leaving 4 bases unmatched.

The chain employs TRBV5-4 and TRBJ2-7, with 7 bases identical to TRBD2. V gave up 0 bases and J gave up 4 bases; unmatched junction bases: 7. Germline CDR1 and CDR2: SGHNT and YYREEE (reference sequence). The CDR3 has 15 amino acids. The CDR3 protein is CASSLAAGALYEQYF. CDR3 sequence (DNA): TGTGCCAGCAGCTTGGCGGCGGGAGCTTTGTACGAGCAGTACTTC.

The chain has TRBV6-5 and TRBJ2-7, with TRBD1 matching 7 bases. Germline V gives CDR1 MNHEY, CDR2 SVGAGI. This CDR3 spans 14 amino acids. J lost 1 base, V lost 8 bases, and 8 bases had no gene match. The CDR3 loop is CASSTWDRSYEQYF. CDR3 coding DNA: TGTGCCAGCTCCACCTGGGACAGATCCTACGAGCAGTACTTC.

This chain joins TRBV9 and TRBJ2-1; TRBD2 matches 10 bases. The CDR3 sequence is 17 residues long. V lost 0 bases, J lost 6 bases, and 9 bases stayed unmatched. The germline V gene encodes CDR1 SGDLS and CDR2 YYNGEE. CDR3 bases: TGTGCCAGCAGCGTAGCTTGGCGGGCTAGCGGGAGCAATGAGCAGTTCTTC. Translating gives CASSVAWRASGSNEQFF.

The chain combines TRBV5-1 with TRBJ1-3; D might be TRBD1 (5 bases). V gave up 4 bases and J gave up 8 bases, with 13 bases separating them. CDR1 SGHRS and CDR2 YFSETQ come from the germline V gene. The CDR3 is 13 amino acids. CDR3 nucleotides: TGCGCCAGCAGCGGGGGTCCGCGGGACACCATATATTTT. Its protein product is CASSGGPRDTIYF.

The table lists this clone with a few counts. The chain couples TRBV29-1 to TRBJ1-2; D call uncertain. V was trimmed by 2 bases and J by 4 bases, leaving 11 bases between them. The CDR3 has 13 amino acids. Germline loops: CDR1 SQVTM, CDR2 ANQGSEA. In nucleotides, the CDR3 is TGCAGCGTTGAAAAATGGGGTGGCTATGGCTACACCTTC. Its protein is CSVEKWGGYGYTF.

A remark on this clone: Within the sample, other DNA sequences also encode this same CDR3. The chain uses TRBV6-5 and TRBJ2-7, with 8 bases that match TRBD1. V shed 6 bases, J shed 4 bases, and the junction held 11 bases outside the gene matches. This CDR3 comprises 15 residues. CDR1 and CDR2 (germline): MNHEY, SVGAGI. The CDR3 region has the DNA TGTGCCAGCAGCCCCGGGGGACAGGCGCTTTACGAGCAGTACTTC. Protein product: CASSPGGQALYEQYF.